In its sample, the clone carrying this T cell receptor beta chain was seen many times. The antigen remains unidentified. These data come from a study of regulatory T cells in long-lasting Graves disease. Study-level points and caveats: Persistent disease showed a preference for TRBV28, TRBJ1-2 and TRBJ2-5.

The CDR3 is 14 amino acids. The ends lost 3 bases at V and 3 bases at J; junction bases unmatched: 2. The germline V gene encodes CDR1 KGHSH and CDR2 LQKENI. The time point is: newly diagnosed GD, antithyroid drugs for less than 3 months. Extracted PBMC RNA gave rise to the TCR library. Doctors identified Graves' disease using the American Thyroid Association guidelines. Building the TCR beta libraries relied on iRepertoire HTBI primers, and CDR3 regions underwent Arm-PCR. TCRdb called the multiplex PCR reads again in MiXCR, with one record for every CDR3 protein. Of around 420,000 distinct CDR3 sequences in the sample, 15% are singletons; the top ten hold roughly 7.7%. These data also formed part of another study, on T cells in Graves' hyperthyroidism and ophthalmopathy. From that study: Patients counted as stable if ophthalmopathy did not develop within 18 months. HTBI primers were used for first-round RT-PCR of the TCR CDR3.

The sequence was collected from a woman in her thirties or forties with Graves disease. The source material was peripheral blood mononuclear cells (PBMCs), sampled at new diagnosis, from a patient treated with antithyroid drugs. The genes are TRBV18 and TRBJ2-1; TRBD2 matches 7 bases. The CDR3 DNA reads TGTGCCAGCTCACCTGGACTAGTCTACAATGAGCAGTTCTTC. As protein: CASSPGLVYNEQFF.